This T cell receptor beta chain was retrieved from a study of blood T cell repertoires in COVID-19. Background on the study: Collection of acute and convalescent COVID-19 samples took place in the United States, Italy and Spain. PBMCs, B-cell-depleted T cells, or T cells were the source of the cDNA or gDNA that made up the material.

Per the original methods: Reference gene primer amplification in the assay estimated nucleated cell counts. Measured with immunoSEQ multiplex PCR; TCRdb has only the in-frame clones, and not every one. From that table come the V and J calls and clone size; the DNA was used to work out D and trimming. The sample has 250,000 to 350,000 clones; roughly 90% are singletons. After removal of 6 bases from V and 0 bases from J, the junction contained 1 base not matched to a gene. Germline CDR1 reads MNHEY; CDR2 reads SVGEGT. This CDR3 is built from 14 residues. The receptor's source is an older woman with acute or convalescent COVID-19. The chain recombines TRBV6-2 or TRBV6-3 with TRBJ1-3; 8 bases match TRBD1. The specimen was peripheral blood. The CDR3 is CASSGQGSGNTIYF. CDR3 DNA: TGTGCCAGCAGCGGACAGGGCTCTGGAAACACCATATATTTT.